This T cell receptor beta chain stems from a study of cytomegalovirus exposure and HLA in healthy donors. Primers included in the PCR were 60 Vbeta and 13 Jbeta primers. Using immunoSEQ multiplex PCR, the repertoire was profiled, and TCRdb retains in-frame clones only, with some absent. Among 140,000 to 150,000 clones listed, roughly 79% were seen once. V lost 3 bases and J lost 1, with 4 bases in between. The CDR3 runs to 13 residues. The germline CDR1 and CDR2 sequences are MNHEY and SMNVEV (reference sequence). This chain connects TRBV27 to TRBJ1-5; D is ambiguous. The clonotype comes from a woman aged 40 to 50 in good health and CMV-seropositive. The sample taken for sequencing was PBMCs. In DNA form, the CDR3 reads TGTGCCAGCAGTTTGCGGAGCAATCAGCCCCAGCATTTT. Translating gives CASSLRSNQPQHF.